This T cell receptor beta chain was sequenced during a study of cytomegalovirus exposure and HLA in healthy donors. The primer mix had 60 Vbeta and 13 Jbeta primers. In the study's own analysis: Approximately 11 million of some 80 million unique TCR beta chains were shared, per a later count. TCRdb's copy holds only in-frame clones and misses some; the assay was immunoSEQ multiplex PCR. V, J and clone size are those of that table, while D and trimming were read from the DNA. Of 130,000 or so clones in the sample, about 80% were seen once. As regards this clone: Its specificity is unknown.

The CDR3 spans 15 residues. From germline, CDR1 is MNHNS and CDR2 SASEGT. V lost 2 bases, J lost 2 bases, and 11 bases lay in between. Notes on the study in general: Looking again later, the authors saw that most CMV-associated TCR beta chains seemed HLA-restricted. Per a later analysis, about 17,000 TCR beta sequences showed association with HLA alleles at 0.05 false discovery rate. In a later analysis, productive TCRs from donors in an Asian-associated ancestry cluster reportedly carried fewer N-insertions than the cohort mean.

Material for sequencing was PBMCs. This clonotype originated in a woman aged 35 to 49 in good health and CMV-seronegative. This sequence joins TRBV6-1 and TRBJ2-3; D is unclear. This CDR3 is CASSERRQDTDTQYF. DNA of the CDR3: TGTGCCAGCAGTGAACGTCGGCAGGACACAGATACGCAGTATTTT.